This T cell receptor (beta chain) was identified in a study of beta chain features in type 1 diabetes (dated by TCRdb to the late 2010s). In terms of the full investigation: Mean age, gender distribution, total cell number and subset yield were not different between patients and healthy donors. A total of roughly 99 million sorted cells were examined across all samples, and the number of cells per subset was strongly correlated with RNA yield. In the study, recently diagnosed type 1 diabetes patients and matched healthy donors were compared on the TCRB repertoires of their sorted circulating CD4+ T cell subsets. Naive and central memory subsets were obtained from all 28 donors, but regulatory and stem cell-like memory subsets were isolated from only 8 patients and roughly eight healthy donors. Broad study findings and their caveats: Shorter templates might have been favored by PCR, but patient and control samples were amplified and corrected together, so both groups would have been affected equally by any skew. The naive, central memory and regulatory TCRB repertoires appeared to resemble one another more closely among patients than among healthy donors. HLA sub-analyses involved small numbers of individuals, so any influence of HLA type on TCRB rearrangement remained unresolved. Type 1 diabetes patients showed a moderate but significant shortening of TCRB CDR3 length in all four CD4+ subsets. Because cDNA was sequenced instead of genomic DNA, activated cells with high expression could be over-represented, although the groups did not differ in activation or CD3 levels. Patients with type 1 diabetes made fewer insertions and deleted more nucleotides at VDJ recombination sites, implying thymic rearrangement abnormalities.

The High Capacity cDNA Reverse Transcription Kit was used to reverse transcribe all of the isolated RNA, meaning that expressed TCRB transcripts were what got sequenced. Deep immunoSEQ sequencing was performed on naive, central memory and regulatory T cell samples, with an average of around 3.4 million total reads per sample. Sorted cells were lysed in RLT buffer, and RNA was extracted using DNase-treated RNeasy Micro or Mini kits according to cell number. To prevent cross-contamination, every cell subset was processed on its own, while patient and healthy donor samples were processed together. TCRB sequences were amplified from cDNA with the immunoSEQ multiplex PCR, producing 87-bp fragments spanning the CDR3 region. Amplicons were sequenced on the Illumina HiSeq platform. The study's own analysis went as follows. Synthetic template baselines were used to correct PCR bias computationally, reads within Hamming distance 2 were collapsed together, and singletons that could not be merged were discarded. By aligning reads against IMGT, V, D and J genes, CDR3 length, and insertions or deletions at six rearrangement sites were assigned. Clonotype counts were normalized to sorted cell number within each subset before computing true diversity and Gini coefficients with the tcR R package. The overlap coefficient, calculated on TCRB nucleotide sequences, was used to measure repertoire sharing. Out-of-frame TCRB sequences from naive cells were analyzed to stand in for the pre-selection repertoire. Held by TCRdb, this immuneACCESS table contains in-frame sequences only and omits some clones. Under half of the omission traces to an unresolved V gene where checked; the cause of the rest is unknown. V, J and clone size are those of that table, while D and trimming were read from the DNA. The sample includes roughly 370,000 clones, with roughly 14% observed a single time. Approximately 0.038% of the sample is taken by the ten largest.

About this clone itself: Its specific antigen is unknown. Within one base of it there is no much larger clone, and no base qualities were kept.

Each donor gave one peripheral blood draw, averaging roughly 100 mL, which was collected into heparinised tubes. Naive, central memory, regulatory and stem cell-like memory CD4+ T cells were sorted on a BD FACSAria II using a panel including CD45RO, CCR7, CD25, CD127, CD95 and CD27. All sorted populations exceeded 98% purity. PBMCs were isolated immediately by Lymphoprep density gradient centrifugation and stained directly without culture. To minimize batch effects, samples were stained and sorted in pairs, one healthy donor with one patient per experiment. CDR1 and CDR2 (SGHTA, FQGNSA) derive from the germline V gene. From cysteine to phenylalanine, the CDR3 is 15 amino acids long. Solely the CDR3 DNA is kept, with 45 bases framed from the first base. At the junction V is shortened by 5 bases and J by 5 bases, with 18 bases in between.

The rearranged segments are TRBV7-2 and TRBJ2-5, with the D call perhaps TRBD1 or TRBD2, each one matching 6 bases. This receptor was taken from a man under 40 in good health. The sequenced material came from naive CD4+ T cells from blood. The cell subset or site label corresponds to: true naive CD4+ T cells. The CDR3 protein: CASSPRGLPEETQYF. At the DNA level, the sequence is TGTGCCAGCAGCCCCCGGGGGCTCCCTGAGGAGACCCAGTACTTC. With the rest looked up from the reference TRBV7-2 and TRBJ2-5 genes rather than sequenced, the full variable domain is GAGVSQSPSNKVTEKGKDVELRCDPISGHTALYWYRQSLGQGLEFLIYFQGNSAPDKSGLPSDRFSAERTGGSVSTLTIQRTQQEDSAVYLCASSPRGLPEETQYFGPGTRLLVL.